The 14 T cell receptor beta chains given below trace back to one sample, sequenced in a study of cytomegalovirus exposure and HLA in healthy donors. PCR primers comprised 60 Vbeta and 13 Jbeta primers. Data came from immunoSEQ multiplex PCR; TCRdb stores just in-frame clones and leaves some out. The profile covers about 150,000 clones, with roughly 80% appearing a single time and about 6.7% taken by the ten largest. The sample consisted of PBMCs. The receptors stem from a woman in her forties in good health and CMV-seropositive.

The chain recombines TRBV21-1 with TRBJ2-7; no check of the table's D call, TRBD2, against the DNA was made. TRBV21-1 is deemed a pseudogene. The CDR3 has 18 residues. Written as DNA, the CDR3 is TGTGCCAGCAGCAAAGTGGGCGGGGCCTCCCTTGTCTCGGGCGAGCAGTACTTC. Residues: CASSKVGGASLVSGEQYF.

This rearrangement joins TRBV6-1 to TRBJ2-5; 8 nucleotides align to TRBD2. V lost 1 base to trimming and J lost 5 bases; unmatched junction nucleotides: 12. Germline V gene lookup returns CDR1 MNHNS and CDR2 SASEGT. The CDR3 length is 17 residues. The CDR3 loop is CASSEELAGPRVETQYF. The CDR3 DNA is TGTGCCAGCAGTGAAGAATTAGCGGGACCCCGCGTGGAGACCCAGTACTTC.

In this sample, this clone turned up once. The CDR3 region has the DNA TGTGCCAGCAGCTCGGGACTAGCCACCGGGGAGCTGTTTTTT. This sequence encodes CASSSGLATGELFF. The rearrangement joins TRBV9 to TRBJ2-2, with 9 bases aligning to TRBD2. This CDR3 is 14 amino acids long. Germline-derived CDR1 and CDR2 are SGDLS and YYNGEE. Trimming at V came to 4 bases and at J to 4 bases, leaving 2 bases not matched to a gene. The variable domain in full, completed from reference TRBV9 and TRBJ2-2, reads DSGVTQTPKHLITATGQRVTLRCSPRSGDLSVYWYQQSLDQGLQFLIQYYNGEERAKGNILERFSAQQFPDLHSELNLSSLELGDSALYFCASSSGLATGELFFGEGSRLTVL.

The V gene is TRBV2, the J gene TRBJ2-1; a weak D match, TRBD1 (6 bases). The CDR3 has 12 residues. The V gene lost 8 bases and the J gene lost 9 bases, with 14 bases spanning the gap. Germline V gene sequence: CDR1 SNHLY, CDR2 FYNNEI. The CDR3 loop reads CASLTGLGEQFF. In DNA form, the CDR3 reads TGTGCCAGCCTTACAGGGTTAGGTGAGCAGTTCTTC. The complete variable domain, with remaining parts taken from reference TRBV2 and TRBJ2-1, reads EPEVTQTPSHQVTQMGQEVILRCVPISNHLYFYWYRQILGQKVEFLVSFYNNEISEKSEIFDDQFSVERPDGSNFTLKIRSTKLEDSAMYFCASLTGLGEQFFGPGTRLTVL.

The chain is built from TRBV4-1 and TRBJ1-2; a weak D match, TRBD1 (6 bases). The germline gives CDR1 MGHRA, CDR2 YSYEKL. The CDR3 is 17 residues long. Trimming shortened V by 1 base and J by 3 bases, and 18 bases separated the two germline ends. CDR3 in amino acids: CASSQVLRQGPDYGYTF. DNA for the CDR3: TGCGCCAGCAGCCAAGTTCTTCGGCAGGGGCCCGACTATGGCTACACCTTC.

The chain links TRBV19 to TRBJ1-1; TRBD1 is a possible D gene (5 bases). V was shortened by 5 bases and J by 6 bases, with 13 bases between the two germline ends. Germline V CDR1 and CDR2: LNHDA, SQIVND (reference sequence). This CDR3 has 13 residues. The CDR3 spells CASSPLGGSEAFF. CDR3 nucleotide sequence: TGTGCCAGTAGTCCCCTGGGGGGATCTGAAGCTTTCTTT.

The chain recombines TRBV6-6 with TRBJ1-2, with D perhaps matching TRBD1 (6 bases). The germline V gene encodes CDR1 MNHNY and CDR2 SVGAGI (reference sequence). Trimming left V 5 bases short and J 9 bases short, with 10 bases between. The CDR3 sequence is 11 residues long. This chain's CDR3 is CASSRDIRYTF. Here the CDR3 DNA reads TGTGCCAGCAGTAGGGACATCCGCTACACCTTC.

The chain carries TRBV5-4 and TRBJ2-7; D perhaps matches TRBD2 (7 bases). Trimming pared 1 base from V and 7 bases from J, leaving 18 bases between. Germline lookup yields CDR1 SGHNT and CDR2 YYREEE (reference sequence). This CDR3 is 15 amino acids long. The DNA of the CDR3 is TGTGCCAGCAGCTTGCCGGGGGGCGCGGGATTTGAGCAGTACTTC. This codes for CASSLPGGAGFEQYF.

The chain uses TRBV19 and TRBJ2-2; possibly TRBD1 for D (6 bases). Germline lookup yields CDR1 LNHDA and CDR2 SQIVND (reference sequence). V gave up 6 bases and J gave up 6 bases, with 14 bases separating them. The CDR3 is made up of 14 amino acids. CDR3 coding DNA: TGTGCCAGTAGGCCGGCACAGGGTTCCGGGGAGCTGTTTTTT. Translation gives CASRPAQGSGELFF.

The chain is built from TRBV19 and TRBJ2-5; the match to TRBD1 covers 10 bases. Germline assignment: CDR1 LNHDA and CDR2 SQIVND (reference sequence). The CDR3 covers 16 residues. Unmatched junction bases numbered 12, after V lost 6 bases and J lost 5 bases. This CDR3 is CASSRATGTGVETQYF. The DNA of the CDR3 is TGTGCCAGTAGCAGAGCGACCGGGACAGGGGTCGAGACCCAGTACTTC.

The V and J genes are TRBV10-3 and TRBJ2-2; D uncertain. CDR3 length equals 15 residues. Germline V gene sequence: CDR1 ENHRY, CDR2 SYGVKD. Trimming shortened V by 6 bases and J by 4 bases, and 15 bases separated the two germline ends. The CDR3, as DNA: TGTGCCATCAGCGTGGAGTTACGAGGCACCGGGGAGCTGTTTTTT. Translating gives CAISVELRGTGELFF.

The chain has TRBV9 and TRBJ2-2; 15 nucleotides align to TRBD2. CDR3 length: 16 amino acids. Germline V CDR1 and CDR2: SGDLS, YYNGEE. The ends lost 3 bases at V and 9 bases at J; junction bases unmatched: 6. CDR3 sequence reads: CASSAGLAGGPRELFF. CDR3 DNA: TGTGCCAGCAGCGCCGGACTAGCGGGGGGGCCTAGGGAGCTGTTTTTT.

The J gene is TRBJ1-1, the V gene TRBV5-1; the D gene is possibly TRBD1 (5 bases). There are 13 residues in the CDR3. The V gene lost 5 bases and the J gene lost 2 bases, with 10 bases spanning the gap. CDR1 and CDR2 from the germline V gene are SGHRS and YFSETQ. CDR3 amino acids: CASRGGDNTEAFF. The CDR3 coding sequence is TGCGCCAGCAGAGGAGGGGATAACACTGAAGCTTTCTTT.

This sequence joins TRBV2 and TRBJ1-3; 8 positions match TRBD1. V trimming: 10 bases; J trimming: 5 bases; junction bases outside the gene matches: 7. In germline, CDR1 is SNHLY, CDR2 FYNNEI. The CDR3 is 13 amino acids. The CDR3 loop reads CATTGQARNTIYF. DNA for the CDR3: TGTGCCACTACGGGACAGGCCCGAAACACCATATATTTT.